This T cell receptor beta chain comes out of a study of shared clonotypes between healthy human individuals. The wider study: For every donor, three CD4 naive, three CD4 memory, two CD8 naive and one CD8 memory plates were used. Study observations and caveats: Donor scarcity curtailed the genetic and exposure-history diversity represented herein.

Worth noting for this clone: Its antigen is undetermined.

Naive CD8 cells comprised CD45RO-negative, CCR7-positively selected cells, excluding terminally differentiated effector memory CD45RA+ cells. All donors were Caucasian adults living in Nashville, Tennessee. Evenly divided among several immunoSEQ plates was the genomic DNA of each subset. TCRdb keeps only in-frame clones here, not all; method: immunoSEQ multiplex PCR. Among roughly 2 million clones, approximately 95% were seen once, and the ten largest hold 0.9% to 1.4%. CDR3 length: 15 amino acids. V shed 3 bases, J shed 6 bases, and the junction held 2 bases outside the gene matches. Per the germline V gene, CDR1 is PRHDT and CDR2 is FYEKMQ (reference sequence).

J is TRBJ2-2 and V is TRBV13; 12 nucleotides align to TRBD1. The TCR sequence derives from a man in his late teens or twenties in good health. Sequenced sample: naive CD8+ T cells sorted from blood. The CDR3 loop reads CASSLGQGASGELFF. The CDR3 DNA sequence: TGTGCCAGCAGCTTGGGACAGGGGGCGTCCGGGGAGCTGTTTTTT.